This paragraph reports one T cell receptor (beta chain). Its specificity is unknown. This specimen comes from a study of T cells after yellow fever vaccination. Study-level findings and limits: A weaker secondary response peaked on day 5, the primary on day 15. Clones that expanded after primary vaccination mostly reappeared after the booster (around 96% CD4, about 91% CD8). A limited proportion of clonotypes was detected within both the CD4 and CD8 compartments.

In making TCR cDNA, 5'RACE template switching added a universal primer site and UMIs to it. From the 5' RACE reads, TCRdb called clonotypes with MiXCR, one entry per CDR3 protein. Altogether 100,000 to 150,000 distinct CDR3 sequences are present, about 8.4% being singletons, with the ten largest covering about two fifths. Trimming took off 0 bases at V and 7 bases at J, with 11 bases between the two ends. This CDR3 is 13 amino acids long. Sequences were derived from CD8+ T cells sorted from PBMCs, sampled on the day of the yellow fever booster vaccination. The clonotype originates from a man between 18 and 35 years old who received the YFV17D yellow fever vaccine. This chain uses TRBV5-3 with TRBJ2-7, with D perhaps given as TRBD1 or TRBD2 (5 bases each). TRBV5-3 falls under the ORF class, with uncertain function. CDR3: CARSLVEGREQYV. The CDR3 DNA is TGTGCCAGAAGCTTGGTTGAGGGGAGAGAGCAGTACGTC.